This is a list of T cell receptor beta chains from one sample in a study of T cell clones after liver transplantation. Produced via immunoSEQ multiplex PCR; TCRdb's table is partial and in-frame only. The sample has roughly 7,400 clones, 70% seen once. Sequenced material: CD8+ T cells from blood, taken before liver transplant. Receptor source: a human donor who received a liver transplant. CDR3s leave out the opening cysteine and the closing phenylalanine or tryptophan.

TRBV19	ASSIGEQGFLIGELF
TRBV7-8	ASSWLGESGTDTQY
TRBV7-7	ASSLFAEPGGELF
TRBV4-3	ASSQSSGT
TRBV28	ASSFSTTGELF
TRBV7-2	ASGRQGRRDEQF
TRBV30	AWSVRSVTAF
TRBV19	ASSILWLAGNNEQF
TRBV6-6	ATTSKNTDTQY
TRBV2	ATRPLAGEETQY
TRBV19	ASSMQGPEAF
TRBV10-1	ASSDLGTGMNTGELF
TRBV28	ASRPLRSPLH
TRBV27	ASSLGTPFEAF
TRBV27	ASSFKGSYGYT
TRBV7-2	ASSLGTGVEAF
TRBV19	ASSIGGQGGYYGYT
TRBV7-9	ASSSGLPWPDTQY
TRBV4-2	ASSQDTTSGELF
TRBV18	ASSRTSIAGAQETQY
TRBV19	ASTTTSSNQPQH
TRBV5-4	ASSSWTSGNTDTQY